This entry lists 5 T cell receptor beta chains sequenced from one sample in a study of response to subunit inactivated influenza vaccine. TCRdb passed the RT-PCR reads through MiXCR, listing each CDR3 protein once. In the table there are more than 550,000 distinct CDR3 sequences, over 9% of which are singletons. The sample was also reused in another study, on T cells expressing NK-cell markers. In that study: It was by 5'RACE template switching with UMIs that TCR beta cDNA was made.

Sequenced material: PBMCs from blood, taken on the day of vaccination. These receptor sequences come from a man aged 45 to 65 who received an inactivated influenza vaccine.

The chain recombines TRBV6-2 or TRBV6-3 with TRBJ2-7; D remains ambiguous. Germline V gene sequence: CDR1 MNHEY, CDR2 SVGEGT. With 4 bases removed from V and 3 bases from J, the gap between germline ends came to 10 bases. CDR3 length equals 13 residues. The CDR3 DNA is TGTGCCAGCAGTTCTAACTGGGTCTACGAGCAGTACTTC. Its protein is CASSSNWVYEQYF.

The gene calls are TRBV7-2 and TRBJ2-3; D is ambiguous. Germline assignment: CDR1 SGHTA and CDR2 FQGNSA. CDR3 length: 18 amino acids. The germline V and J ends were trimmed by 0 bases and 1 base, with 17 bases remaining between them. This CDR3 is CASSLAIVGSTRTDTQYF. Written as DNA, the CDR3 is TGTGCCAGCAGCTTAGCGATCGTGGGATCAACCCGCACAGATACGCAGTATTTT.

This clonotype was counted between two and nine times. This sequence joins TRBV19 and TRBJ2-3; no definite D call. This CDR3 region has 8 residues. Trimming took 10 bases from V and 4 from J, leaving 0 bases between them. Looked up from germline, CDR1 is LNHDA and CDR2 is SQIVND (reference sequence). CDR3: CATDTQYF. The DNA of the CDR3 is TGTGCCACAGATACGCAGTATTTT.

This rearrangement joins TRBV7-3 to TRBJ2-1; D possibly matches TRBD1 or TRBD2 (6 bases each). This CDR3 is 16 amino acids long. Trimming cost V 1 base and J 6 bases, with 16 bases left between them. Per germline, CDR1 SGHTA and CDR2 FQGTGA. This CDR3 is CASSLSPGAGVNEQFF. The CDR3 DNA is TGTGCCAGCAGCTTAAGTCCGGGGGCAGGGGTCAATGAGCAGTTCTTC.

This chain links TRBV5-5 with TRBJ2-7, with a tentative D call TRBD1 (6 bases). The CDR3 loop spans 16 amino acids. Germline CDR1 and CDR2: SGHKS and YYEKEE (reference sequence). With 4 bases removed from V and 2 bases from J, the gap between germline ends came to 19 bases. The CDR3 reads CASSQPSQGLPYEQYF. The DNA of the CDR3 is TGTGCCAGCAGCCAACCGTCACAGGGCCTCCCCTACGAGCAGTACTTC. The variable domain in full, completed from reference TRBV5-5 and TRBJ2-7, reads DAGVTQSPTHLIKTRGQQVTLRCSPISGHKSVSWYQQVLGQGPQFIFQYYEKEERGRGNFPDRFSARQFPNYSSELNVNALLLGDSALYLCASSQPSQGLPYEQYFGPGTRLTVT.